The 20 T cell receptor beta chains below all came from one sample that was sequenced in a study of beta chain features in type 1 diabetes. The whole isolated RNA underwent reverse transcription, so sequencing captured expressed TCRB transcripts. Produced via immunoSEQ multiplex PCR; TCRdb's table is partial and in-frame only. Counted here are under 950,000 clones, about a sixth occurring once; the ten biggest clones make up about 0.025%. Sequencing was carried out using naive CD4+ T cells from blood. These receptor sequences come from a woman aged 18-35 years in good health.

This clone was seen once. The V call is TRBV7-2, the J call TRBJ2-7; a possible D gene is TRBD1 (6 bases). The CDR3 totals 14 residues. Germline-derived CDR1 and CDR2 are SGHTA and FQGNSA. V was pared by 5 bases and J by 0 bases, with 11 bases between. The CDR3 loop reads CASSTTGSSYEQYF. The CDR3 DNA is TGTGCCAGCAGCACGACAGGAAGCTCCTACGAGCAGTACTTC.

The rearrangement uses TRBV7-2 and TRBJ2-6; no reliable D call. Per germline, CDR1 SGHTA and CDR2 FQGNSA. V was clipped by 4 bases and J by 6 bases, with 19 bases between them. The CDR3 sequence is 17 residues long. The CDR3 here is CASSSARWAVEANVLTF. The CDR3 bases are TGTGCCAGCAGCTCCGCCCGGTGGGCTGTGGAGGCCAACGTCCTGACTTTC.

The chain carries TRBV2 and TRBJ2-1, with a possible D match to TRBD1 (6 bases). V was pared by 6 bases and J by 6 bases, with 15 bases between. In germline, CDR1 is SNHLY, CDR2 FYNNEI. This CDR3 has 14 residues. The CDR3 region is CASRRTATGNEQFF. CDR3 nucleotide sequence: TGTGCCAGCAGGAGAACCGCGACAGGCAATGAGCAGTTCTTC.

This clone was recorded a few times. V is TRBV9 and J is TRBJ2-1; D perhaps matches TRBD2 (6 bases). CDR3 length: 14 residues. In germline, CDR1 is SGDLS, CDR2 YYNGEE. V lost 0 bases and J lost 6, with 10 bases in between. The DNA of the CDR3 is TGTGCCAGCAGCGTAGATGCGGGACGCAATGAGCAGTTCTTC. Translation gives CASSVDAGRNEQFF.

The chain employs TRBV7-2 and TRBJ1-5, with D possibly being TRBD1 (5 bases). Trimming stripped 5 bases from V and 5 bases from J, with 13 bases between. The CDR3 contains 14 residues. Germline CDR1 and CDR2: SGHTA and FQGNSA. CDR3 sequence reads: CASSPTGPYQPQHF. The CDR3 DNA reads as TGTGCCAGCAGCCCAACAGGACCTTATCAGCCCCAGCATTTT.

This clone was observed once. The CDR3 spells CASSLLFDEQYF. CDR3 coding DNA: TGTGCCAGCAGTTTATTATTTGACGAGCAGTACTTC. The chain is built from TRBV28 and TRBJ2-7; no firm D call. V gave up 1 base and J gave up 5 bases, with 6 bases separating them. The CDR3 is made up of 12 amino acids. The germline V gene has CDR1 MDHEN and CDR2 SYDVKM.

This clone has just a few counts. The chain joins TRBV7-8 to TRBJ2-3; TRBD2 agrees at 13 bases. Germline V gene sequence: CDR1 SGHVS, CDR2 FQNEAQ. The junction had 10 bases not matched to a gene; V was cut back by 5 bases and J by 8 bases. The CDR3 sequence is 16 residues long. CDR3 in amino acids: CASSPGLAGASGTQYF. The CDR3 DNA is TGTGCCAGCAGCCCTGGACTAGCGGGAGCGTCTGGTACGCAGTATTTT.

As regards this clone: In the same sample, other DNA sequences code for this CDR3. J is TRBJ2-3 and V is TRBV5-1; no reliable D call. Trimming shortened V by 0 bases and J by 1 base, and 6 bases separated the two germline ends. CDR3 length: 14 residues. In germline, CDR1 is SGHRS, CDR2 YFSETQ. The CDR3 DNA follows: TGCGCCAGCAGCTTGGGTGGAGGCACAGATACGCAGTATTTT. Translated, it gives CASSLGGGTDTQYF.

Comments on this clone: The sample holds other DNA sequences that translate to the same CDR3. The chain carries TRBV18 and TRBJ1-5; D not resolved. Trimming took off 3 bases at V and 6 bases at J, with 9 bases between the two ends. The CDR3 is 13 amino acids. The germline CDR1 and CDR2 sequences are KGHSH and LQKENI. CDR3 amino acids: CASSPTGSQPQHF. CDR3 nucleotides: TGTGCCAGCTCACCGACGGGGTCTCAGCCCCAGCATTTT.

This clone was counted only a few times. Other DNA sequences in this sample translate to the same CDR3. The CDR3 loop is CASSLGLARYNEQFF. CDR3 nucleotides: TGTGCCAGCAGCTTAGGTCTAGCGCGGTACAATGAGCAGTTCTTC. The rearrangement uses TRBV7-3 and TRBJ2-1; the D gene is possibly TRBD2 (6 bases). Between the trimmed V and J ends, which lost 2 bases and 4 bases, there was a span of 12 bases. The CDR3 length is 15 residues. Germline V CDR1 and CDR2: SGHTA, FQGTGA.

This clone was recorded a few times. The rearrangement links TRBV20-1 to TRBJ2-1; D is unresolved. CDR3 size: 10 residues. Trimming took 2 bases from V and 9 from J, leaving 5 bases between them. Germline CDR1 is DFQATT and CDR2 is SNEGSKA (reference sequence). The CDR3 region is CSARNVEQFF. CDR3 nucleotides: TGCAGTGCTAGAAATGTTGAGCAGTTCTTC.

The chain has TRBV7-3 and TRBJ2-1, with 8 nucleotides matching TRBD1. V trimming: 5 bases; J trimming: 5 bases; junction bases outside the gene matches: 2. The CDR3 consists of 13 residues. Germline CDR1 and CDR2: SGHTA and FQGTGA. This CDR3 is CASSVDRDNEQFF. DNA for the CDR3: TGTGCCAGCAGCGTGGACAGGGACAATGAGCAGTTCTTC.

This clone came up a few times. V usage is TRBV11-2 and J usage is TRBJ2-5; D remains ambiguous. V lost 2 bases to trimming and J lost 8 bases, with 18 bases between them. The CDR3 runs to 15 residues. CDR1 and CDR2 (germline): SGHAT, FQNNGV. Written as DNA, the CDR3 is TGTGCCAGCAGCTTACCGGGCACGGCCGGCAGTACCCAGTACTTC. Translation: CASSLPGTAGSTQYF.

This chain connects TRBV28 to TRBJ2-7; 9 bases are shared with TRBD1. Germline CDR1 is MDHEN and CDR2 is SYDVKM. The CDR3 consists of 12 residues. The ends lost 10 bases at V and 5 bases at J; junction bases unmatched: 6. The chain's CDR3 is CAIGQGTHEQYF. In DNA form, the CDR3 reads TGTGCCATTGGACAGGGGACGCACGAGCAGTACTTC.

This clone was seen more than once but under ten times. The J gene is TRBJ1-4, the V gene TRBV15; no definite D call. V lost 1 base, J lost 6 bases, and 12 bases lay in between. Germline V gene lookup returns CDR1 LNHNV and CDR2 YYDKDF (reference sequence). CDR3 size: 15 residues. The CDR3 here is CATSRVADTYEKLFF. The CDR3 DNA reads as TGTGCCACCAGCAGAGTCGCGGATACCTATGAAAAACTGTTTTTT.

This clone came up a few times. The chain couples TRBV7-2 to TRBJ2-4; D is possibly TRBD1 or TRBD2 (7 bases each). From germline, CDR1 is SGHTA and CDR2 FQGNSA. The V end lost 5 bases, the J end lost 11 bases, and 19 bases lay between the germline ends. This CDR3 is built from 14 residues. Here the CDR3 DNA reads TGTGCCAGCAGCCCACAGGGGTCGGGGAGGGTTCAGTACTTC. Translating it yields CASSPQGSGRVQYF.

The chain uses TRBV4-1 and TRBJ2-5; 11 positions agree with TRBD2. Trimming removed 0 bases from V and 4 bases from J; junction bases left unmatched: 7. Germline V gene lookup returns CDR1 MGHRA and CDR2 YSYEKL. This CDR3 spans 17 amino acids. CDR3 sequence reads: CASSQDFGLAGLETQYF. The CDR3 bases are TGCGCCAGCAGCCAAGATTTCGGACTAGCGGGTCTAGAGACCCAGTACTTC.

This clone appeared a few times. The rearrangement joins TRBV18 to TRBJ1-1; the D gene is possibly TRBD1 (6 bases). CDR1 and CDR2 from the germline V gene are KGHSH and LQKENI. The CDR3 loop spans 15 amino acids. The V gene lost 5 bases and the J gene lost 5 bases, with 18 bases spanning the gap. The CDR3 spells CASSYRVTTGTEAFF. CDR3 nucleotides: TGTGCCAGCTCATACAGGGTGACGACGGGAACTGAAGCTTTCTTT.

This clone was counted a few times. The chain combines TRBV4-2 with TRBJ2-5, with D possibly being TRBD2 (5 bases). CDR3 size: 16 residues. Germline V lookup: CDR1 LGHNA, CDR2 YNFKEQ. Between the trimmed V and J ends, which lost 0 bases and 5 bases, there was a span of 16 bases. CDR3 coding DNA: TGTGCCAGCAGCCAAGATAGCGCCCCCGGGATGGAGACCCAGTACTTC. This codes for CASSQDSAPGMETQYF.

The chain joins TRBV7-9 to TRBJ2-7; 7 nucleotides align to TRBD1. The CDR3 has 16 residues. Germline V gene sequence: CDR1 SEHNR, CDR2 FQNEAQ (reference sequence). The ends lost 1 base at V and 1 base at J; junction bases unmatched: 7. The CDR3 bases are TGTGCCAGCAGCTTAGTGAGACAGGGACAATCCTACGAGCAGTACTTC. This codes for CASSLVRQGQSYEQYF.